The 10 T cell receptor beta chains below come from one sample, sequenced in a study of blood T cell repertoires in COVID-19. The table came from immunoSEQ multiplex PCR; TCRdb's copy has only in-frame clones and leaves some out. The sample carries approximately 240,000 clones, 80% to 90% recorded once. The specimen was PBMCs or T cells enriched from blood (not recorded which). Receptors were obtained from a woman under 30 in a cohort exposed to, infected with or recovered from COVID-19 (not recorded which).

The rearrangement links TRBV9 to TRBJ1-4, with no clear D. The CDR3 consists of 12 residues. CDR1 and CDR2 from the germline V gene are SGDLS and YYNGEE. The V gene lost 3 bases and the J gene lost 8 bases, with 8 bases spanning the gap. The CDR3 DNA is TGTGCCAGCAGCGGCTTCGAGGAAAAACTGTTTTTT. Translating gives CASSGFEEKLFF.

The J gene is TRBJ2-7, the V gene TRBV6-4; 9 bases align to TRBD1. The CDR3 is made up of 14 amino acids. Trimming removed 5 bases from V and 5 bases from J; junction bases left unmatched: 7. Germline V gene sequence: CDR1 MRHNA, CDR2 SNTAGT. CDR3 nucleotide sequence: TGTGCCAGCAGTCGGACAGGGGACGGCGACGAGCAGTACTTC. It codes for CASSRTGDGDEQYF.

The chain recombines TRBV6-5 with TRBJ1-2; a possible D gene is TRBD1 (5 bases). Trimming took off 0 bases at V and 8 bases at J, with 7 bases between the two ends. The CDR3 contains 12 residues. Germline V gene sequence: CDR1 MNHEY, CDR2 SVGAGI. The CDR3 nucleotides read TGTGCCAGCAGTTACTCGCAGGGAGGCTACACCTTC. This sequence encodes CASSYSQGGYTF.

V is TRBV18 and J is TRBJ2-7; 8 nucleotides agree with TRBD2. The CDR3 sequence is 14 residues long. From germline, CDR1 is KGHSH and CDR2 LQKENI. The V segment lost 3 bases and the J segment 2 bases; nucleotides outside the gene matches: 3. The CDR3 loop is CASSPPGLAYEQYF. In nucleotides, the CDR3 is TGTGCCAGCTCACCTCCGGGACTAGCCTACGAGCAGTACTTC.

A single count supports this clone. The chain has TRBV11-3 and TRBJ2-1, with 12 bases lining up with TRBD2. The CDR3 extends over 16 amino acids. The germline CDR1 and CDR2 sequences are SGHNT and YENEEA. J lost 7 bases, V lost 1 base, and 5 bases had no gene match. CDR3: CASSLGLAGGRNEQFF. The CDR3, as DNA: TGTGCCAGCAGCTTAGGTCTAGCGGGGGGGAGGAATGAGCAGTTCTTC.

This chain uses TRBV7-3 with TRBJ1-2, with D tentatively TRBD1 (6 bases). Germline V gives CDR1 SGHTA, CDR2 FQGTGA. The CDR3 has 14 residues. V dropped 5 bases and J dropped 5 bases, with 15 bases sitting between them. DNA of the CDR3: TGTGCCAGCAGCACCACAGAGGGACAATATGGCTACACCTTC. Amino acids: CASSTTEGQYGYTF.

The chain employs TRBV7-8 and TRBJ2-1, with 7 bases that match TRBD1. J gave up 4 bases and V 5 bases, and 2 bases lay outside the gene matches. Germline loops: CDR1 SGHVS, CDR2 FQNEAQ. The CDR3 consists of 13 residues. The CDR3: CASSQQGYNEQFF. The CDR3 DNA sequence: TGTGCCAGCAGCCAACAGGGGTACAATGAGCAGTTCTTC.

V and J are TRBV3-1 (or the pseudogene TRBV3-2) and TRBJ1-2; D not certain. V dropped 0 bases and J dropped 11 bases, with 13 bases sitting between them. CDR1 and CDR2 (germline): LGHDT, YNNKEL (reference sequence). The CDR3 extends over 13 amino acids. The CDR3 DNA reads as TGTGCCAGCAGCCAAGATTTCGCGGGCAGGTACACCTTC. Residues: CASSQDFAGRYTF.

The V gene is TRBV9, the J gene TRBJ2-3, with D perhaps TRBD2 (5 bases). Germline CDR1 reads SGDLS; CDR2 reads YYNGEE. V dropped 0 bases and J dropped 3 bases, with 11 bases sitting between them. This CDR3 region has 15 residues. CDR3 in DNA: TGTGCCAGCAGCGTAGAGGCTAGCAGAACAGATACGCAGTATTTT. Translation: CASSVEASRTDTQYF.

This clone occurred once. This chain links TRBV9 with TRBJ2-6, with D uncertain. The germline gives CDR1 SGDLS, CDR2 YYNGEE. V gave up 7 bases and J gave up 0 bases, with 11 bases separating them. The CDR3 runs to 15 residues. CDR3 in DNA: TGTGCCAGCTCCGGAGAACCCTCTGGGGCCAACGTCCTGACTTTC. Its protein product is CASSGEPSGANVLTF. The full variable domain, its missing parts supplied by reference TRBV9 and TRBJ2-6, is DSGVTQTPKHLITATGQRVTLRCSPRSGDLSVYWYQQSLDQGLQFLIQYYNGEERAKGNILERFSAQQFPDLHSELNLSSLELGDSALYFCASSGEPSGANVLTFGAGSRLTVL.